This T cell receptor (beta chain) was observed in a study of cytomegalovirus exposure and HLA in healthy donors. Each donor was healthy, and each was a bone marrow donor. Losses at the gene ends were 2 bases for V and 4 bases for J; bases not matched to a gene: 4. CDR1 and CDR2 (germline): MNHEY, SVGAGI. The CDR3 sequence is 15 residues long. Use of 60 Vbeta and 13 Jbeta primers characterized the PCR. Measured with immunoSEQ multiplex PCR; TCRdb has only the in-frame clones, and not every one. Of about 180,000 clones listed, about 80% are singletons. Specimen: PBMCs. The chain recombines TRBV6-5 with TRBJ1-5; 8 bases line up with TRBD1. The origin of this receptor is a man between 35 and 55 years old in good health and CMV-seronegative. The CDR3, as DNA: TGTGCCAGCAGTTACGACGGACAGGGAAATCAGCCCCAGCATTTT. Protein: CASSYDGQGNQPQHF.